This is a list of T cell receptor beta chains from one sample in a study of CD8 T cells in ankylosing spondylitis. TCRdb re-derived calls from the 5' RACE reads in MiXCR, one entry per CDR3 protein. This sample has 650,000 to 800,000 distinct CDR3 sequences, with 15% to 20% found just once. The sequenced sample was blood, either unsorted or a sorted T cell fraction (not recorded which). These receptors all stem from a male donor with ankylosing spondylitis. CDR3s include the opening cysteine and the closing phenylalanine or tryptophan. The D gene is left open where the match is weak. Clone sizes are given selectively: once, few, many, or a class where the clone is expanded.

TRBJ2-7 | . | TRBV4-3 | . | CASSQGVTETYEQYF | TGCGCCAGCAGCCAAGGTGTAACGGAAACCTACGAGCAGTACTTC
TRBJ1-2 | many | TRBV4-1 | . | CASSQDTTGYTF | TGCGCCAGCAGCCAAGATACTACTGGCTACACCTTC
TRBJ2-1 | few | TRBV7-9 | TRBD2 | CASSPGLQVQFF | TGTGCCAGCAGCCCGGGACTACAGGTACAGTTCTTC
TRBJ1-1 | . | TRBV7-6 | . | CASSLLDPPNTEAFF | TGTGCCAGCAGCTTACTGGACCCTCCGAACACTGAAGCTTTCTTT
TRBJ1-4 | few | TRBV29-1 | . | CSAGNEKLFF | TGCAGCGCTGGTAATGAAAAACTGTTTTTT
TRBJ1-3 | many | TRBV10-3 | . | CAIKDRNAGNTIYF | TGTGCCATCAAAGACAGGAATGCTGGAAACACCATATATTTT
TRBJ2-7 | . | TRBV12-3/TRBV12-4 | . | CASSPMGSSYEQYF | TGTGCCAGCAGTCCCATGGGGAGCTCCTACGAGCAGTACTTC
TRBJ1-2 | once | TRBV2 | . | CASTEGGRYGYTF | TGTGCCAGCACCGAAGGGGGTCGGTATGGCTACACCTTC
TRBJ2-7 | . | TRBV20-1 | TRBD2 | CSAGNPSGGSYEQYF | TGCAGTGCCGGAAACCCTAGCGGTGGCTCCTACGAGCAGTACTTC
TRBJ2-3 | few | TRBV12-3/TRBV12-4 | TRBD1 | CASRTTGGSDTQYF | TGTGCCAGCAGAACCACAGGGGGCTCAGATACGCAGTATTTT
TRBJ2-1 | . | TRBV7-3 | TRBD1 | CASSLGGQSDRQFF | TGTGCCAGCAGCTTAGGGGGACAGTCAGACCGTCAGTTCTTC
TRBJ2-5 | few | TRBV7-9 | . | CASSLAIQETQYF | TGCGCCAGCAGCTTGGCCATCCAAGAGACCCAGTACTTC
TRBJ1-6 | . | TRBV4-1 | TRBD1 | CASSRPPGTDNSPLHF | TGCGCCAGCAGCCGCCCTCCGGGGACAGATAATTCACCCCTCCACTTT
TRBJ2-5 | . | TRBV5-1 | TRBD2 | CASRTGLAGGLQETQYF | TGCGCCAGCAGAACGGGACTAGCGGGAGGACTACAAGAGACCCAGTACTTC
TRBJ1-5 | few | TRBV27 | . | CASSLIGVSNQPQHF | TGTGCCAGCAGTTTAATCGGGGTCAGCAATCAGCCCCAGCATTTT
TRBJ2-6 | . | TRBV15 | . | CATRTGSGANVLTF | TGTGCCACCCGTACAGGGTCTGGGGCCAACGTCCTGACTTTC
TRBJ1-5 | . | TRBV20-1 | TRBD1 | CSAIQTGGSLQPQHF | TGCAGTGCTATCCAGACAGGGGGCTCTCTTCAGCCCCAGCATTTT
TRBJ2-3 | . | TRBV27 | . | CATRASPDTQYF | TGTGCCACCCGGGCCAGCCCAGATACGCAGTATTTT
TRBJ2-6 | few | TRBV12-3/TRBV12-4 | TRBD1 | CAVHGTGKTGANVLTF | TGTGCCGTCCACGGGACAGGGAAAACTGGGGCCAACGTCCTGACTTTC
TRBJ2-7 | . | TRBV6-2/TRBV6-3 | . | CASSYSPGPPYEQYF | TGTGCCAGCAGTTACTCCCCGGGGCCACCCTACGAGCAGTACTTC
TRBJ1-6 | . | TRBV9 | TRBD1 | CASSADRVYNSPLHF | TGTGCCAGCAGCGCCGACAGGGTCTATAATTCACCCCTCCACTTT
TRBJ2-4 | . | TRBV3-1 | . | CASSHARDSRKQYF | TGTGCCAGCAGCCACGCGCGGGACTCTCGAAAACAGTACTTC
TRBJ2-3 | . | TRBV4-3 | . | CASSQGQDTQYF | TGCGCCAGCAGCCAAGGTCAAGATACGCAGTATTTT
TRBJ2-3 | few | TRBV5-1 | TRBD1 | CASSSTGANTQYF | TGCGCCAGCAGCTCCACAGGGGCAAATACGCAGTATTTT
TRBJ2-2 | . | TRBV21-1 | . | CASSRGARGELFF | TGTGCCAGCAGCAGGGGGGCGCGGGGGGAGCTGTTTTTT
TRBJ2-5 | . | TRBV20-1 | . | CSAPGEETQYF | TGCAGTGCCCCAGGGGAAGAGACCCAGTACTTC
TRBJ1-2 | few | TRBV20-1 | . | CSARDKVRDPSYGYTF | TGCAGTGCTAGAGATAAAGTTAGGGACCCTTCCTATGGCTACACCTTC
TRBJ2-2 | few | TRBV14 | . | CASSQDGQYNTGELFF | TGTGCCAGCAGCCAAGATGGACAGTATAACACCGGGGAGCTGTTTTTT
TRBJ2-2 | few | TRBV29-1 | TRBD1 | CSVDWGQGAAGELFF | TGCAGCGTTGATTGGGGACAGGGGGCAGCCGGGGAGCTGTTTTTT
TRBJ2-7 | . | TRBV2 | . | CASGKDSSSYEQYF | TGTGCCAGCGGGAAGGACTCGAGCTCCTACGAGCAGTACTTC
TRBJ2-7 | . | TRBV4-3 | . | CASSHSLESSYEQYF | TGCGCCAGCAGCCATTCGCTAGAGAGCTCCTACGAGCAGTACTTC
TRBJ2-4 | few | TRBV6-5 | TRBD1 | CASSLQGLRQNIQYF | TGTGCCAGCAGTTTACAGGGGTTGCGTCAAAACATTCAGTACTTC
TRBJ2-7 | few | TRBV5-1 | . | CASSTDGKYEQYF | TGCGCCAGCAGCACGGACGGGAAATACGAGCAGTACTTC
TRBJ2-1 | . | TRBV5-1 | TRBD2 | CASSFEGRAPYNEQFF | TGCGCCAGCAGCTTCGAGGGGAGGGCCCCCTACAATGAGCAGTTCTTC
TRBJ2-1 | . | TRBV25-1 | TRBD1 | CASRPTGDNEQFF | TGTGCCAGCAGACCTACAGGGGACAATGAGCAGTTCTTC
TRBJ2-1 | . | TRBV19 | . | CASSIQGLRNNEQFF | TGTGCCAGTAGTATACAGGGGTTGAGGAACAATGAGCAGTTCTTC
TRBJ2-1 | few | TRBV12-3/TRBV12-4 | TRBD2 | CASSPGLAPVNEQFF | TGTGCCAGCAGTCCGGGACTAGCGCCGGTCAATGAGCAGTTCTTC
TRBJ2-1 | . | TRBV7-2 | . | CASSLWPGVMNEQFF | TGTGCCAGCAGCTTATGGCCAGGGGTGATGAATGAGCAGTTCTTC
TRBJ2-7 | few | TRBV4-2 | . | CASSPIEGYEQYF | TGTGCCAGCAGCCCTATAGAGGGTTACGAGCAGTACTTC
TRBJ2-2 | . | TRBV5-1 | . | CASSLEWSGELFF | TGCGCCAGCAGCTTGGAGTGGTCCGGGGAGCTGTTTTTT
TRBJ1-5 | few | TRBV27 | . | CASSAQGPPAQHF | TGTGCCAGCAGTGCCCAGGGGCCTCCGGCCCAGCATTTT
TRBJ2-3 | . | TRBV24-1 | . | CATSPSGRSTDTQYF | TGTGCCACCAGTCCCTCAGGCAGGAGCACAGATACGCAGTATTTT
TRBJ2-7 | few | TRBV29-1 | . | CSVGQGGSYEQYF | TGCAGCGTCGGACAGGGAGGGTCCTACGAGCAGTACTTC